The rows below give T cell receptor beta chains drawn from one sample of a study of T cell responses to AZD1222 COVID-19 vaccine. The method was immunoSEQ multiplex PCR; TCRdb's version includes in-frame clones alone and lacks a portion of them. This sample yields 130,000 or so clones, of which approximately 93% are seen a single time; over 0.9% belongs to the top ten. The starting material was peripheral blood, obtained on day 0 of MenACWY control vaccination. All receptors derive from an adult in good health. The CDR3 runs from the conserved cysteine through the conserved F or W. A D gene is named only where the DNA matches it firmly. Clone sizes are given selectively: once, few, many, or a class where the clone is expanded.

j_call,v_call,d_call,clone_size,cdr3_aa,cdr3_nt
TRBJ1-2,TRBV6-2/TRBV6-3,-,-,CASSYGQVNYGYTF,TGTGCCAGCAGTTACGGACAAGTTAACTATGGCTACACCTTC
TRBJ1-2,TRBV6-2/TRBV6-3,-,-,CASSASYGYTF,TGTGCCAGCAGTGCCAGCTATGGCTACACCTTC
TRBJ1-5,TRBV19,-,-,CATHITGLPAYSNQPQHF,TGTGCCACTCACATAACGGGACTCCCAGCTTATAGCAATCAGCCCCAGCATTTT
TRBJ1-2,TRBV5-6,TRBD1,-,CASSQDRVGYGYTF,TGTGCCAGCAGCCAGGACAGGGTAGGCTATGGCTACACCTTC
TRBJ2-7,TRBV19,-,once,CASSTHYEQYF,TGTGCCAGTAGTACCCACTACGAGCAGTACTTC
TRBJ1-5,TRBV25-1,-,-,CASSGSGPNQPQHF,TGTGCCAGCAGTGGTAGTGGACCCAATCAGCCCCAGCATTTT
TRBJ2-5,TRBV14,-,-,CASSQDLNPGETQYF,TGTGCCAGCAGCCAAGATTTAAACCCTGGGGAGACCCAGTACTTC
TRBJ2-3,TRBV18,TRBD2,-,CASSTNRGGSTDTQYF,TGTGCCAGCTCGACGAACCGGGGGGGGAGCACAGATACGCAGTATTTT
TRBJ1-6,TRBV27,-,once,CASISRVGQGGSPLHF,TGTGCCAGCATCTCAAGAGTAGGGCAGGGTGGGTCACCCCTCCACTTT
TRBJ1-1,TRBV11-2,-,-,CASSSRSVNTEAFF,TGTGCCAGCAGCTCCCGGTCGGTGAACACTGAAGCTTTCTTT
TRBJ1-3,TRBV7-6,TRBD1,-,CASSSNFLRDSFSGNTIYF,TGTGCCAGCAGCTCAAATTTTCTCCGGGACAGCTTCTCTGGAAACACCATATATTTT
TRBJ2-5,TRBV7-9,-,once,CASSHRGQTQYF,TGTGCCAGCAGCCATCGGGGACAGACCCAGTACTTC
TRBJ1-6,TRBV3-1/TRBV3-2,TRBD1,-,CASSQASGTENSPLHF,TGTGCCAGCAGCCAAGCATCCGGGACAGAAAATTCACCCCTCCACTTT
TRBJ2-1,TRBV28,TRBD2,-,CASSLFGSSGGNEQFF,TGTGCCAGCAGTTTATTTGGTTCTAGCGGTGGCAATGAGCAGTTCTTC
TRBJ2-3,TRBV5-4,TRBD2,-,CASSYASGGYTDTQYF,TGTGCCAGCAGCTATGCTAGCGGGGGATACACAGATACGCAGTATTTT
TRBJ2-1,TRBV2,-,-,CASSVELPANEQFF,TGTGCCAGCAGTGTTGAACTCCCGGCCAATGAGCAGTTCTTC
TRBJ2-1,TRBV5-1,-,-,CASSLWGPRANEQFF,TGCGCCAGCAGCTTGTGGGGCCCGAGAGCAAATGAGCAGTTCTTC
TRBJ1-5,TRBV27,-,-,CASSLLGGNQPQHF,TGTGCCAGCAGTTTACTAGGGGGGAATCAGCCCCAGCATTTT
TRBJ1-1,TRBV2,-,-,CASSGWGDPGKLNTEAFF,TGTGCCAGCAGTGGGTGGGGGGACCCGGGGAAATTGAACACTGAAGCTTTCTTT
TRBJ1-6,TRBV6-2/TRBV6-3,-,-,CASSLRTVGNSPLHF,TGTGCCAGCAGTCTCCGGACAGTGGGGAATTCACCCCTCCACTTT
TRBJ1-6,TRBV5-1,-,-,CASSLRGEGNSPLHF,TGCGCCAGCAGCTTGAGGGGAGAAGGGAATTCACCCCTCCACTTT
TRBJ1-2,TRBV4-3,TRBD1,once,CASSQTNRGFSYGYTF,TGCGCCAGCAGCCAAACTAACAGGGGATTCAGTTATGGCTACACCTTC
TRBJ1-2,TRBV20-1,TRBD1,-,CSASRGQGYTF,TGCAGTGCTAGCAGGGGGCAAGGCTACACCTTC
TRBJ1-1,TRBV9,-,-,CASSSGLHQNTEAFF,TGTGCCAGCAGCTCGGGACTTCACCAGAACACTGAAGCTTTCTTT
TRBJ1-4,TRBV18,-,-,CASSIRQADNEKLFF,TGTGCCAGCTCAATCCGACAGGCTGATAATGAAAAACTGTTTTTT
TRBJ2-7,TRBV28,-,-,CASSSNLLVTSYEQYF,TGTGCCAGCAGTTCGAACCTCCTCGTGACCTCCTACGAGCAGTACTTC
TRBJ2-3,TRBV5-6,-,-,CASSPGGGTYTDTQYF,TGTGCCAGCAGCCCTGGGGGGGGCACCTACACAGATACGCAGTATTTT
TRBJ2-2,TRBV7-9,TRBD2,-,CASIGRGSTGELFF,TGTGCCAGCATTGGGAGGGGCAGCACCGGGGAGCTGTTTTTT
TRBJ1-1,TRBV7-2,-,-,CASSPLWGNTEAFF,TGTGCCAGCAGCCCGCTTTGGGGGAACACTGAAGCTTTCTTT
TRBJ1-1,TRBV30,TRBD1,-,CAWIRAGGNPEAFF,TGTGCCTGGATTAGGGCAGGGGGGAACCCTGAAGCTTTCTTT
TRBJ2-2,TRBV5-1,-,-,CASSITPGTGELFF,TGCGCCAGCAGCATAACTCCGGGTACCGGGGAGCTGTTTTTT
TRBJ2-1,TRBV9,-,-,CASSVPGRNEQFF,TGTGCCAGCAGCGTCCCTGGTAGAAATGAGCAGTTCTTC
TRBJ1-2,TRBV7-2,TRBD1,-,CASSLGQGGNFYGYTF,TGTGCCAGCAGCTTAGGGCAGGGGGGGAATTTCTATGGCTACACCTTC
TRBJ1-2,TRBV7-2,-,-,CASSVQQGLDYGYTF,TGTGCCAGCAGCGTCCAACAGGGACTGGACTATGGCTACACCTTC
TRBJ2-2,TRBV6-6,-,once,CASSYDRRANTGELFF,TGTGCCAGCAGTTACGATCGGCGGGCGAACACCGGGGAGCTGTTTTTT
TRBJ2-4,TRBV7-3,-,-,CASSSRGNLGNIQYF,TGTGCCAGCAGCTCGCGAGGCAACCTAGGGAACATTCAGTACTTC
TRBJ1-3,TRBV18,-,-,CASSPEGSGNTIYF,TGTGCCAGCTCACCGGAGGGGAGCGGAAACACCATATATTTT
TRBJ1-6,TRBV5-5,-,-,CASSQPKGPSYNSPLHF,TGTGCCAGCAGCCAGCCGAAGGGCCCCTCCTATAATTCACCCCTCCACTTT
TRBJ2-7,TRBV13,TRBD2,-,CASSPGTSGTYEQYF,TGTGCCAGCAGCCCCGGGACTAGCGGCACCTACGAGCAGTACTTC
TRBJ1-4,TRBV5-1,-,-,CASSLDRGGELFF,TGCGCCAGCAGCTTAGATCGAGGAGGGGAACTGTTTTTT
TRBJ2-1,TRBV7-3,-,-,CASSLGQDSNEQFF,TGTGCCAGCAGCTTAGGCCAGGATAGCAATGAGCAGTTCTTC
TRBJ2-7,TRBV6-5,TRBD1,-,CATTPFPDRGYEQYF,TGTGCCACCACCCCCTTTCCGGACAGGGGCTACGAGCAGTACTTC
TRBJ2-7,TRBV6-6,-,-,CASSYLSSGHYEQYF,TGTGCCAGCAGTTACCTGTCGTCAGGGCACTACGAGCAGTACTTC
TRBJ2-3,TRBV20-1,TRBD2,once,CSASSEIRGGNTDTQYF,TGCAGTGCTAGTTCCGAGATACGGGGGGGAAACACAGATACGCAGTATTTT
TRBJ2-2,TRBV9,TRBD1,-,CASSPRTGGSTGELFF,TGTGCCAGCAGCCCTCGGACAGGGGGCTCAACCGGGGAGCTGTTTTTT